This T cell receptor (beta chain) was sequenced during a study of blood T cell dynamics during melanoma immunotherapy. With 1 base removed from V and 2 bases from J, the gap between germline ends came to 18 bases. Germline loops: CDR1 SGHTA, CDR2 FQGNSA. The CDR3 sequence is 18 residues long. Time point reported: week 3, after first cycle of checkpoint inhibitor. Prior systemic cancer therapy, immunosuppressant use and other active malignancies excluded patients. DNA loading was fixed at 350 ng for all bulk PBMC samples. Assay used: immunoSEQ multiplex PCR; TCRdb lists only in-frame clones, some missing. The sample yields 25,000 to 30,000 clones, around four fifths seen once.

This TCR was recovered from a human donor with melanoma. The chain couples TRBV7-2 to TRBJ2-1, with a tentative D call TRBD1 (5 bases). The sequenced sample was blood, obtained from a patient treated with checkpoint blockade. DNA for the CDR3: TGTGCCAGCAGCTTAGTTTCAGACAGCCACACGCCCTACAATGAGCAGTTCTTC. Translation gives CASSLVSDSHTPYNEQFF.